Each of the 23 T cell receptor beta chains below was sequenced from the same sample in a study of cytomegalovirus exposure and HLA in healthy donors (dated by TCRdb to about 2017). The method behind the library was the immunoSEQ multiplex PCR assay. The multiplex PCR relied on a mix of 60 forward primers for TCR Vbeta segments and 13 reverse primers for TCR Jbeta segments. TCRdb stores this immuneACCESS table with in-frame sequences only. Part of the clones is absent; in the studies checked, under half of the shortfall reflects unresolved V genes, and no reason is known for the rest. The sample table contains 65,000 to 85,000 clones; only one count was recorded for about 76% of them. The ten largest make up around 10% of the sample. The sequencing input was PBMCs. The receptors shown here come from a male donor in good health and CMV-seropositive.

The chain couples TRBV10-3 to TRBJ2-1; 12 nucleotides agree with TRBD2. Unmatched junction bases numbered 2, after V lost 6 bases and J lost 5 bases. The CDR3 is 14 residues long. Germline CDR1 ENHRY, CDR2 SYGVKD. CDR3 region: CAISGLAGNNEQFF. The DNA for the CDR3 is TGTGCCATCAGCGGACTAGCGGGGAACAATGAGCAGTTCTTC.

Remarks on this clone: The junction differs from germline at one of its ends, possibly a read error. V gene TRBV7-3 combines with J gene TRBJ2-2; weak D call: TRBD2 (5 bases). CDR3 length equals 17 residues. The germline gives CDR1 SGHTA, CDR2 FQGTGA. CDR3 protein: CASSRNLASRNAGELFF. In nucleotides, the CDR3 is TGTGCCAGCAGCCGGAACCTAGCTAGCCGGAACGCCGGGGAGCTGTTTTTT.

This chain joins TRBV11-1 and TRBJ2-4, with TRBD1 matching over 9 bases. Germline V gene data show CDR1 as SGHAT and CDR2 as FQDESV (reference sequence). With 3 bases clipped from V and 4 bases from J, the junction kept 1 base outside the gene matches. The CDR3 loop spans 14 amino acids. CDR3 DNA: TGTGCCAGCAGCTTCGGACAGGGGAAAAACATTCAGTACTTC. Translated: CASSFGQGKNIQYF.

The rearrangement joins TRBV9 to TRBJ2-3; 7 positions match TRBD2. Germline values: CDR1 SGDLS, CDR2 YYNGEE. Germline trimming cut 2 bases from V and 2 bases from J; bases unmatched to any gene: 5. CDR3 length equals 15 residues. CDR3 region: CASSVLAGPTDTQYF. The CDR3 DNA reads TGTGCCAGCAGCGTGTTAGCGGGCCCCACAGATACGCAGTATTTT.

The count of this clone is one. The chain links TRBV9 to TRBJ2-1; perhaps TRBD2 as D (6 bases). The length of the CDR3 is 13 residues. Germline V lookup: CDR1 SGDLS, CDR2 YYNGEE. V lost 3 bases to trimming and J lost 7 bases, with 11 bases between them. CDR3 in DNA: TGTGCCAGCAGCGGACTAGGTGGAAATGAGCAGTTCTTC. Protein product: CASSGLGGNEQFF.

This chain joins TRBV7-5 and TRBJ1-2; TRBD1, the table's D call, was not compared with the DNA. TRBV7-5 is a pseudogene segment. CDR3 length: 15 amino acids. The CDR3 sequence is CVRSCGDRGRRGYTF. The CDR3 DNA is TGTGTCAGAAGCTGTGGGGACAGGGGGAGACGTGGCTACACCTTC.

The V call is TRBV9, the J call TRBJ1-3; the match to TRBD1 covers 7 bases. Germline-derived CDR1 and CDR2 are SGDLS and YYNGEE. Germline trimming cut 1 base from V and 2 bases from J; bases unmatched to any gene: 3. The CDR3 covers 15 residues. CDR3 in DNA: TGTGCCAGCAGCGTAACAACAGGGGCTGGAAACACCATATATTTT. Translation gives CASSVTTGAGNTIYF. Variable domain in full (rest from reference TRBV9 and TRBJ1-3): DSGVTQTPKHLITATGQRVTLRCSPRSGDLSVYWYQQSLDQGLQFLIQYYNGEERAKGNILERFSAQQFPDLHSELNLSSLELGDSALYFCASSVTTGAGNTIYFGEGSWLTVV.

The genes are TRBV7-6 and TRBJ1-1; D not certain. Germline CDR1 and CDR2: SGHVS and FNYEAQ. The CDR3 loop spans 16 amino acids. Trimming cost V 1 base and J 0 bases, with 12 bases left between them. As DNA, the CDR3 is TGTGCCAGCAGCTTAGTCTCCCAGAACATGAACACTGAAGCTTTCTTT. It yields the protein CASSLVSQNMNTEAFF.

The CDR3 reads CASSLVRSSYNSPLHF. The CDR3 region has the DNA TGTGCCAGCAGCTTGGTCAGATCCTCCTATAATTCACCCCTCCACTTT. The J gene is TRBJ1-6, the V gene TRBV7-2; D is unresolved. There are 16 residues in the CDR3. CDR1 and CDR2 (germline): SGHTA, FQGNSA. V lost 3 bases to trimming and J lost 0 bases, with 9 bases between them.

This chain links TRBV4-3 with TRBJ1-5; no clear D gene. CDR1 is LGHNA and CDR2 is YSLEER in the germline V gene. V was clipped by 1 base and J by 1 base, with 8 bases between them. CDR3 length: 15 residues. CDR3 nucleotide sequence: TGCGCCAGCAGCCAAGGGAGGGAGAGCAATCAGCCCCAGCATTTT. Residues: CASSQGRESNQPQHF.

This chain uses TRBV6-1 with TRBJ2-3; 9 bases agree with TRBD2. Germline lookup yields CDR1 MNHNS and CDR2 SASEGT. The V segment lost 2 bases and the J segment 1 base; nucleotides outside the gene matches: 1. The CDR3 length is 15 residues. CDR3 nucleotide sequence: TGTGCCAGCAGTGAAAGGACTAGCGGCACAGATACGCAGTATTTT. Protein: CASSERTSGTDTQYF.

The CDR3 sequence: CASSQLAGGTYEQYF. CDR3 nucleotides: TGTGCCAGCAGTCAACTAGCGGGAGGCACCTACGAGCAGTACTTC. The rearrangement links TRBV27 to TRBJ2-7, with 12 bases matching TRBD2. The CDR3 has 15 residues. CDR1 MNHEY and CDR2 SMNVEV come from the germline V gene (reference sequence). With V trimmed by 5 bases and J by 2 bases, 4 bases remained unmatched.

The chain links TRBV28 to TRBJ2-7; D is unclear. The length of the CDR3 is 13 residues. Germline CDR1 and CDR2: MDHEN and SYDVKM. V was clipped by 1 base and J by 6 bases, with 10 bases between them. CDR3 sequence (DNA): TGTGCCAGCAGTTTATTGTCAGGCAGCGAGCAGTACTTC. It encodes CASSLLSGSEQYF.

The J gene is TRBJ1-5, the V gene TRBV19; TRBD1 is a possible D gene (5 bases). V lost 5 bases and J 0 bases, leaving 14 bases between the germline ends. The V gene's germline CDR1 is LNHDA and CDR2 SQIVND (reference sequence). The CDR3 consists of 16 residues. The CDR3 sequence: CASSFGREYSNQPQHF. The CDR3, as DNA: TGTGCCAGTAGTTTCGGCAGGGAATATAGCAATCAGCCCCAGCATTTT.

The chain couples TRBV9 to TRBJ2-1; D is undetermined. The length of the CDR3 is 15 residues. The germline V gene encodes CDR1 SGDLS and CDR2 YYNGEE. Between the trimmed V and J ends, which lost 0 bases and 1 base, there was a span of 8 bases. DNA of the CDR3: TGTGCCAGCAGCGTAGAAGCAGGTTCCTACAATGAGCAGTTCTTC. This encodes CASSVEAGSYNEQFF.

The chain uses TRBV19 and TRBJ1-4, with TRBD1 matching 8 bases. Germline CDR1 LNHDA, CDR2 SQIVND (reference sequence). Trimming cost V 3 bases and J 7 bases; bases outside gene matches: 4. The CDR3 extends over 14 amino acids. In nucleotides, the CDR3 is TGTGCCAGTAGTATCGACAGGGGATCTGAAAAACTGTTTTTT. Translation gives CASSIDRGSEKLFF.

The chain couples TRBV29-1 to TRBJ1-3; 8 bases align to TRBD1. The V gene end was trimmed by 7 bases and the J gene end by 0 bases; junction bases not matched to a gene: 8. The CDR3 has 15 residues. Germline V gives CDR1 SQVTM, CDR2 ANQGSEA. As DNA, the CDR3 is TGCAGCGCAGGGGACAGGCGCCTCTCTGGAAACACCATATATTTT. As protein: CSAGDRRLSGNTIYF.

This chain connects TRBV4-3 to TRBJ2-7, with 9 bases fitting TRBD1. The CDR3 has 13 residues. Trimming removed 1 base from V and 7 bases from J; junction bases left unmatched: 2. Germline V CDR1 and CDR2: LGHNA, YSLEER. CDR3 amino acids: CASSQGTGVEQYF. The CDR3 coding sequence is TGCGCCAGCAGCCAAGGGACAGGGGTTGAGCAGTACTTC.

The CDR3 region has the DNA TGTGCCAGCAGTAAAAAACCAGGGTGGGGGGATGAGCAGTTCTTC. As protein: CASSKKPGWGDEQFF. This chain joins TRBV6-1 and TRBJ2-1; D is perhaps TRBD2 (6 bases). CDR3 size: 15 residues. Trimming took 5 bases from V and 8 from J, leaving 19 bases between them. The germline gives CDR1 MNHNS, CDR2 SASEGT.

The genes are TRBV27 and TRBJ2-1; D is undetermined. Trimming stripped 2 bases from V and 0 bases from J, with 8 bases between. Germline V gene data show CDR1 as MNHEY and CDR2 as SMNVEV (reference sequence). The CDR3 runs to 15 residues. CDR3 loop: CASSLQWSSYNEQFF. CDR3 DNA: TGTGCCAGCAGTTTACAGTGGAGCTCCTACAATGAGCAGTTCTTC.

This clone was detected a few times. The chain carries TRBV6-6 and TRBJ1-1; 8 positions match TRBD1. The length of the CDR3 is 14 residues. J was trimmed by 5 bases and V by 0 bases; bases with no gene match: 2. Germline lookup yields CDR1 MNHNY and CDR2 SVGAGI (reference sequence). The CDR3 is CASSYSTGETEAFF. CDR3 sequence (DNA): TGTGCCAGCAGTTACTCGACAGGGGAAACTGAAGCTTTCTTT.

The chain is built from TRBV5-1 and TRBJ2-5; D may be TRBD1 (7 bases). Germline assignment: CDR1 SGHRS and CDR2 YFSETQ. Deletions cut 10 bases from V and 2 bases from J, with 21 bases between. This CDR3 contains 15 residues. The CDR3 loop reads CASYPGDSRQETQYF. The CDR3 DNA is TGCGCCTCCTACCCGGGGGACAGCCGACAAGAGACCCAGTACTTC.

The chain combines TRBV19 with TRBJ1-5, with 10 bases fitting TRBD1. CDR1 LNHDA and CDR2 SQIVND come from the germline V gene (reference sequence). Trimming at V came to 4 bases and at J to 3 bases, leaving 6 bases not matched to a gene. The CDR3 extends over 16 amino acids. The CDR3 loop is CASSTSGQGNNQPQHF. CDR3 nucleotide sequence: TGTGCCAGTAGTACGTCGGGACAGGGGAACAATCAGCCCCAGCATTTT.